Shown below are 13 T cell receptor beta chains from a single sample sequenced in a study of shared clonotypes between healthy human individuals. Sequencing was performed with immunoSEQ multiplex PCR; in TCRdb, only in-frame clones are kept and a portion is missing. The table records about 1.1 million clones, 70% to 85% of them present only once. Specimen: memory CD4+ T cells from PBMCs. Subset indicated: CD45RA-negative fraction. These receptors were collected from a man aged 18-30 years in good health. Some clones in this sample may be carry-over from other donors' samples.

V and J are TRBV28 and TRBJ2-1; 8 nucleotides align to TRBD1. Germline loops: CDR1 MDHEN, CDR2 SYDVKM. Trimming cost V 6 bases and J 4 bases; bases outside gene matches: 8. This CDR3 is 15 amino acids long. The CDR3 DNA is TGTGCCAGCAGCGTACCGGGACAGGCATACAATGAGCAGTTCTTC. It specifies CASSVPGQAYNEQFF.

The chain carries TRBV9 and TRBJ2-2; D is unclear. The CDR3 runs 13 residues. Germline lookup yields CDR1 SGDLS and CDR2 YYNGEE. The germline V and J ends were trimmed by 3 bases and 6 bases, with 9 bases remaining between them. CDR3 in amino acids: CASSAERSGELFF. The CDR3 nucleotides are TGTGCCAGCAGCGCAGAGAGGTCCGGGGAGCTGTTTTTT.

The V and J genes are TRBV10-3 and TRBJ2-6; D call uncertain. V shed 6 bases and J shed 0 bases, with 9 bases lying between them. CDR3 length: 15 residues. Germline V gene data show CDR1 as ENHRY and CDR2 as SYGVKD. The CDR3 loop is CAIRIESSGANVLTF. The CDR3 DNA reads as TGTGCCATCAGGATTGAGAGCTCTGGGGCCAACGTCCTGACTTTC.

This clone came up once. This rearrangement joins TRBV9 to TRBJ2-3; 10 bases align to TRBD1. The V and J ends lost 3 bases and 5 bases, in that order; junction bases with no gene match: 12. Germline CDR1 is SGDLS and CDR2 is YYNGEE. The CDR3 covers 17 residues. CDR3 nucleotides: TGTGCCAGCAGCGCTTCGACAGGGGGCTATGCTGGAGATACGCAGTATTTT. This encodes CASSASTGGYAGDTQYF.

This clone was seen only once. This chain links TRBV5-4 with TRBJ2-5; 8 bases agree with TRBD2. The J call may be in error: the DNA end matches TRBJ2-7 better. The CDR3 is 15 residues long. Germline V gives CDR1 SGHNT, CDR2 YYREEE (reference sequence). CDR3 nucleotide sequence: TGTGCCAGCAGCCAAGATTTCAGCGGGAGCCGCGAGCAGTACTTC. Residues: CASSQDFSGSREQYF.

The chain combines TRBV7-8 with TRBJ2-7, with D perhaps matching TRBD2 (6 bases). This CDR3 region has 14 residues. Trimming shortened V by 4 bases and J by 5 bases, and 15 bases separated the two germline ends. The germline CDR1 and CDR2 sequences are SGHVS and FQNEAQ. The CDR3 DNA reads TGTGCCAGCAGCTCCCGGGACTCCCATCACGAGCAGTACTTC. Translation: CASSSRDSHHEQYF.

This clone was seen a few times. This sequence joins TRBV10-2 and TRBJ2-1; 12 bases fit TRBD2. CDR1 and CDR2 (germline): WSHSY, SAAADI. The ends lost 6 bases at V and 9 bases at J; junction bases unmatched: 3. This CDR3 spans 13 amino acids. In nucleotides, the CDR3 is TGCGCCAGCAGGGGACTAGCGGGTGGTGAGCAGTTCTTC. The encoded protein is CASRGLAGGEQFF.

The chain links TRBV29-1 to TRBJ2-1; the match to TRBD2 covers 14 bases. Germline loops: CDR1 SQVTM, CDR2 ANQGSEA. With V trimmed by 2 bases and J by 3 bases, 6 bases remained unmatched. This CDR3 is built from 17 residues. The CDR3 DNA follows: TGCAGCGTTGAATTGGGGGGACTAGCGGGAGTCTACAATGAGCAGTTCTTC. Translation gives CSVELGGLAGVYNEQFF.

This chain links TRBV12-5 with TRBJ2-7; 16 bases align to TRBD2. The CDR3 totals 23 residues. In germline, CDR1 is LGHNT, CDR2 FRNRAP. Trimming removed 4 bases from V and 5 bases from J; junction bases left unmatched: 26. CDR3 DNA: TGTGCTAGTGGTTCCCCCGCGAAGGGCAACCTACAAGGGACTAGCGGGAGGGCCAACGAGCAGTACTTC. Protein product: CASGSPAKGNLQGTSGRANEQYF.

The chain has TRBV7-3 and TRBJ2-1; 8 bases fit TRBD2. With 5 bases clipped from V and 6 bases from J, the junction kept 9 bases outside the gene matches. Germline V lookup: CDR1 SGHTA, CDR2 FQGTGA. This CDR3 has 15 amino acids. The CDR3 here is CASSANPGLGNEQFF. CDR3 bases: TGTGCCAGCAGCGCTAACCCGGGACTAGGCAATGAGCAGTTCTTC. Drawing the rest from reference TRBV7-3 and TRBJ2-1, the complete variable domain is GAGVSQTPSNKVTEKGKYVELRCDPISGHTALYWYRQSLGQGPEFLIYFQGTGAADDSGLPNDRFFAVRPEGSVSTLKIQRTERGDSAVYLCASSANPGLGNEQFFGPGTRLTVL.

This chain joins TRBV7-9 and TRBJ1-1; unclear D gene. CDR3 length: 13 residues. The germline gives CDR1 SEHNR, CDR2 FQNEAQ (reference sequence). V was pared by 2 bases and J by 8 bases, with 12 bases between. CDR3 amino acids: CASSLKSSREAFF. The CDR3, as DNA: TGTGCCAGCAGCTTAAAATCCTCCAGAGAAGCTTTCTTT.

The V gene is TRBV9, the J gene TRBJ1-2, with D maybe TRBD1 (5 bases). V was clipped by 3 bases and J by 0 bases, with 9 bases between them. The CDR3 runs to 14 residues. Germline CDR1 is SGDLS and CDR2 is YYNGEE. As DNA, the CDR3 is TGTGCCAGCAGCGGCCCCAGGGCTAACTATGGCTACACCTTC. Translated, it gives CASSGPRANYGYTF.

The chain links TRBV30 to TRBJ2-3, with TRBD2 identical over 9 bases. V gave up 3 bases and J gave up 4 bases; unmatched junction bases: 23. The germline V gene encodes CDR1 GTSNPN and CDR2 SVGIG (reference sequence). The CDR3 extends over 20 amino acids. In nucleotides, the CDR3 is TGTGCCTGGAGCCATTTACAAGCGGGAGGCCCGGGAATCTACCCAGATACGCAGTATTTT. Amino acids: CAWSHLQAGGPGIYPDTQYF.